This T cell receptor (beta chain) was identified in a study of cytomegalovirus exposure and HLA in healthy donors. The PCR ran on 60 Vbeta and 13 Jbeta primers. The method was immunoSEQ multiplex PCR; TCRdb's version includes in-frame clones alone and lacks a portion of them. The data contain some 160,000 clones, around 84% of them singletons. Study-wide results and limits: Confirmation in vitro established that a few CMV-associated chains were specific for CMV antigens. For most TCR beta V segments, an earlier analysis put the productive rate at about 87% or about 30% of the time. It was fewer than 200 TCR beta chains that were listed as cytomegalovirus-associated. When analyzed later, the rates of TCR association showed variation by HLA locus, with DRB1 the most and HLA-C the fewest.

A word on this clone: The antigen remains undetermined.

Per germline, CDR1 SGHTA and CDR2 FQGNSA. Trimming removed 4 bases from V and 1 base from J, with 11 bases in between. The CDR3 runs 14 residues. The sequence was obtained from a man aged 18 to 29 in good health and CMV-seronegative. V is TRBV7-2 and J is TRBJ2-7, with D possibly being TRBD2 (6 bases). The specimen sequenced was PBMCs. CDR3 protein: CASSSSGGSYEQYF. The CDR3 DNA is TGTGCCAGCAGCTCCAGTGGGGGGTCCTACGAGCAGTACTTC.